Ten or more counts support the clone carrying this TCR beta chain. The antigen remains unidentified. Reasons for excluding patients were uncontrolled infection, other autoimmune disease, pregnancy or lactation. It was 8 to 10 ml of fresh peripheral blood that supplied the PBMCs. This entry is derived from a study of T cells in Graves' hyperthyroidism and ophthalmopathy. Study-level findings and limits: Ophthalmopathy onset followed model prediction by a median approximately six months.

Germline trimming cut 4 bases from V and 6 bases from J; bases unmatched to any gene: 20. The CDR3 contains 19 residues. CDR1 is MNHEY, CDR2 SMNVEV, per germline (reference sequence). Using RNA transcripts as the source, TCR beta CDR3 regions were amplified. TCR CDR3 underwent first-round RT-PCR with the HTBI primer set. Using its own MiXCR run on the multiplex PCR reads, TCRdb lists one record per CDR3 protein. The sample has hundreds of thousands of distinct CDR3 sequences, around an eighth seen once. The sample comprised blood. The sequence derives from a man aged 50-59 years with Graves' ophthalmopathy. This chain uses TRBV27 with TRBJ2-1, with 8 bases that match TRBD2. As DNA, the CDR3 is TGTGCCAGCAGTTCCCCTCGGGGCGGGAGACTAGCGCTAGCCAATGAGCAGTTCTTC. This gives the protein CASSSPRGGRLALANEQFF.